Each of the 5 T cell receptor beta chains below was sequenced from the same sample in a study of PD-1 blockade in mismatch repair-deficient tumors. Profiling relied on immunoSEQ multiplex PCR, and the TCRdb table lists in-frame clones only, not all of them. The data contain around 25,000 clones, about 81% of them seen just once; the ten biggest clones take up about 3%. The sample in question was PBMCs, obtained before pembrolizumab treatment. The receptors shown here come from an adult with mismatch repair-deficient cancer.

The chain recombines TRBV10-3 with TRBJ1-5, with 7 bases fitting TRBD1. This CDR3 is built from 16 residues. Per the germline V gene, CDR1 is ENHRY and CDR2 is SYGVKD. The junction had 10 bases not matched to a gene; V was cut back by 4 bases and J by 4 bases. The CDR3 bases are TGTGCCATCAGTGCGGTAGGGACAGCGGATAATCAGCCCCAGCATTTT. The encoded protein is CAISAVGTADNQPQHF.

The rearrangement joins TRBV15 to TRBJ1-5; D call uncertain. Per the germline V gene, CDR1 is LNHNV and CDR2 is YYDKDF (reference sequence). The CDR3 has 13 residues. Trimming took 1 base from V and 4 from J, leaving 5 bases between them. DNA of the CDR3: TGTGCCACCAGCAGAGGCAGTAATCAGCCCCAGCATTTT. It translates to CATSRGSNQPQHF.

V gene TRBV28 combines with J gene TRBJ2-7, with D unresolved. CDR3 length: 13 residues. Germline V gives CDR1 MDHEN, CDR2 SYDVKM. Between the trimmed V and J ends, which lost 3 bases and 3 bases, there was a span of 9 bases. The CDR3 nucleotides read TGTGCCAGCAGTTTGACCAGAGGCTACGAGCAGTACTTC. Amino acid sequence: CASSLTRGYEQYF.

V and J are TRBV5-5 and TRBJ2-3, with 9 bases identical to TRBD2. V lost 7 bases and J lost 5; bases outside the gene matches: 11. CDR3 length: 15 residues. The germline CDR1 and CDR2 sequences are SGHKS and YYEKEE (reference sequence). CDR3 region: CASGSIAGEGDTQYF. Here the CDR3 DNA reads TGTGCCAGCGGATCCATAGCGGGAGAGGGAGATACGCAGTATTTT.

The chain carries TRBV27 and TRBJ2-7; the D gene is possibly TRBD2 (6 bases). The germline gives CDR1 MNHEY, CDR2 SMNVEV (reference sequence). The V and J ends lost 6 bases and 3 bases respectively, with 18 bases between them. This CDR3 region has 15 residues. CDR3 sequence reads: CASRLGSGNDYEQYF. The CDR3 DNA sequence: TGTGCCAGCAGGCTGGGTAGCGGAAATGACTACGAGCAGTACTTC.